This is a list of T cell receptor beta chains from one sample in a study of CD8+ T cells in alopecia areata. The protocol was immunoSEQ multiplex PCR, while the TCRdb copy is restricted to in-frame clones and leaves out a portion. The sample holds 150,000 or so clones, 58% seen once. Sequenced here: CD4+ T cells sorted from blood, sampled at approximately week 60, from a patient treated with tofacitinib. The receptors come from a human donor with alopecia areata. The CDR3 runs from the conserved cysteine through the conserved F or W. Not all rows give a size; the values are once, few, many and, for expanded clones, a class.

TRBV6-1	.	TRBJ2-7	CASSLGTGGSYEQYF
TRBV19	.	TRBJ1-5	CASSISRDQPQHF
TRBV29-1	once	TRBJ1-5	CSVVYSNQPQHF
TRBV7-2	.	TRBJ2-3	CASSPSGISTDTQYF
TRBV9	few	TRBJ1-1	CASSVAPGGEAFF
TRBV29-1	many	TRBJ2-3	CSVAGQPETQYF
TRBV5-1	.	TRBJ1-5	CASSLAGSYSNQPQHF
TRBV6-6	few	TRBJ2-7	CASSSPPGEQYF
TRBV14	few	TRBJ1-2	CASSQGGRSYGYTF
TRBV9	.	TRBJ1-3	CASSPRRQGGGNTIYF
TRBV2	.	TRBJ2-3	CASSAGDGGDTQYF
TRBV29-1	.	TRBJ2-1	CSVRDAFYNEQFF
TRBV10-3	.	TRBJ1-1	CAISESDSNTEAFF
TRBV7-8	.	TRBJ2-3	CASSLGASLDTQYF
TRBV9	.	TRBJ2-5	CASSVTSGVQETQYF
TRBV29-1	few	TRBJ2-5	CSVGVSETQYF
TRBV29-1	.	TRBJ2-7	CSAGKSSYEQYF
TRBV30	.	TRBJ2-7	CAWSVQGIDYEQYF
TRBV4-1	.	TRBJ1-2	CASSQVGINYGYTF
TRBV4-1	.	TRBJ1-2	CASSQAPGDFYGYTF
TRBV15	once	TRBJ1-5	CATSRATGGNQPQHF
TRBV30	few	TRBJ1-2	CAWIGGQTWGYTF
TRBV27	.	TRBJ1-6	CASSSWAENSPLHF
TRBV9	.	TRBJ2-7	CASSEDGLSYEQYF
TRBV5-1	.	TRBJ1-5	CASSYGDSGNQPQHF
TRBV5-6	.	TRBJ2-7	CASSFGPEAYEQYF
TRBV5-1	.	TRBJ2-1	CAGDRLIYNEQFF
TRBV25-1	few	TRBJ1-2	CASSEWDYGYTF
TRBV29-1	few	TRBJ1-1	CSVRSGNTEAFF
TRBV29-1	.	TRBJ1-1	CSVWDGWNTEAFF